These 14 T cell receptor beta chains were all obtained from the same sample, sequenced in a study of T cell responses to AZD1222 COVID-19 vaccine. Sequencing was performed with immunoSEQ multiplex PCR; in TCRdb, only in-frame clones are kept and a portion is missing. The table shows about 68,000 clones, with 86% occurring only once. The sample consisted of peripheral blood, taken on day 0 of AZD1222 vaccination. The receptors shown here come from an adult in good health.

The chain carries TRBV28 and TRBJ1-5, with D unclear. The CDR3 consists of 15 residues. V lost 1 base to trimming and J lost 1 base, with 8 bases between them. CDR1 and CDR2 from the germline V gene are MDHEN and SYDVKM. The CDR3 spells CASSLSGWSNQPQHF. The CDR3 DNA reads as TGTGCCAGCAGTTTATCGGGTTGGAGCAATCAGCCCCAGCATTTT.

The chain joins TRBV20-1 to TRBJ1-2, with no clear D. V lost 1 base and J 4 bases, leaving 4 bases between the germline ends. This CDR3 has 11 amino acids. The V gene's germline CDR1 is DFQATT and CDR2 SNEGSKA (reference sequence). The CDR3 loop reads CSARGIYGYTF. The CDR3 DNA is TGCAGTGCTAGAGGGATCTATGGCTACACCTTC.

V and J are TRBV2 and TRBJ1-6, with D uncertain. The germline V gene encodes CDR1 SNHLY and CDR2 FYNNEI. CDR3 length: 13 residues. Trimming pared 7 bases from V and 10 bases from J, leaving 14 bases between. The CDR3 here is CASKPQGNSPLHF. The CDR3 coding sequence is TGTGCCAGCAAGCCTCAAGGGAACTCACCCCTCCACTTT.

CDR3 bases: TGTGCCAGCTCACCACCGGGGATCCTTGAAAAACTGTTTTTT. Protein sequence: CASSPPGILEKLFF. The chain joins TRBV18 to TRBJ1-4, with D unclear. This CDR3 has 14 residues. V was shortened by 0 bases and J by 7 bases, with 9 bases between the two germline ends. CDR1 is KGHSH and CDR2 is LQKENI in the germline V gene. Filled out from reference TRBV18 and TRBJ1-4, the complete variable domain reads NAGVMQNPRHLVRRRGQEARLRCSPMKGHSHVYWYRQLPEEGLKFMVYLQKENIIDESGMPKERFSAEFPKEGPSILRIQQVVRGDSAAYFCASSPPGILEKLFFGSGTQLSVL.

As DNA, the CDR3 is TGTGCCAGCAGCTGGACTTATGGCACGACAACTCCTTACGAGCAGTACTTC. Amino acids: CASSWTYGTTTPYEQYF. The V call is TRBV7-9, the J call TRBJ2-7; D is possibly TRBD2 (5 bases). The V end was cut by 4 bases, the J end by 4 bases, with 23 bases between. Germline V gene lookup returns CDR1 SEHNR and CDR2 FQNEAQ (reference sequence). The CDR3 runs 17 residues.

In its sample, this clone was seen a few times. The same CDR3 arises from other DNA sequences in this sample as well. CDR3: CASSAQGRNQPQHF. Written as DNA, the CDR3 is TGTGCCAGCAGCGCGCAGGGTCGCAATCAGCCCCAGCATTTT. V is TRBV9 and J is TRBJ1-5; D might be TRBD1 (5 bases). The V end was cut by 3 bases, the J end by 2 bases, with 9 bases between. Germline CDR1 SGDLS, CDR2 YYNGEE. The CDR3 totals 14 residues.

The rearrangement links TRBV7-2 to TRBJ2-7; D unclear. Germline assignment: CDR1 SGHTA and CDR2 FQGNSA. The CDR3 extends over 13 amino acids. V was pared by 5 bases and J by 7 bases, with 15 bases between. CDR3 DNA: TGTGCCAGCAGCGTAGACCCCTCTGGGGAGCAGTACTTC. Translation gives CASSVDPSGEQYF.

This clone was seen just once. V gene TRBV5-1 combines with J gene TRBJ2-2; TRBD2 matches 11 bases. Germline V gene sequence: CDR1 SGHRS, CDR2 YFSETQ. V was pared by 0 bases and J by 1 base, with 5 bases of the junction left unmatched. The CDR3 sequence is 18 residues long. CDR3 sequence (DNA): TGCGCCAGCAGCTTGGTACTAGCGGGGGCCCTGAACACCGGGGAGCTGTTTTTT. Encoded protein: CASSLVLAGALNTGELFF.

The chain links TRBV27 to TRBJ2-1; unclear D gene. The CDR3 has 13 residues. Germline CDR1 MNHEY, CDR2 SMNVEV (reference sequence). Trimming left V 2 bases short and J 2 bases short, with 4 bases between. The CDR3 spells CASSLQTYNEQFF. The CDR3 DNA is TGTGCCAGCAGTTTACAAACCTACAATGAGCAGTTCTTC.

This chain joins TRBV7-3 and TRBJ2-2; possibly TRBD1 for D (6 bases). The length of the CDR3 is 14 residues. Trimming pared 4 bases from V and 2 bases from J, leaving 8 bases between. In germline, CDR1 is SGHTA, CDR2 FQGTGA. The chain's CDR3 is CASSSQGNTGELFF. DNA for the CDR3: TGTGCCAGCAGCTCACAGGGCAACACCGGGGAGCTGTTTTTT.

The V gene is TRBV19, the J gene TRBJ2-1, with 7 bases fitting TRBD2. The length of the CDR3 is 16 residues. CDR1 LNHDA and CDR2 SQIVND come from the germline V gene (reference sequence). V lost 7 bases, J lost 7 bases, and 16 bases stayed unmatched. The CDR3 DNA sequence: TGTGCCAGTAACCCCCCCGGGGCTAGCGGCGATAATGAGCAGTTCTTC. Translation: CASNPPGASGDNEQFF.

V usage is TRBV10-3 and J usage is TRBJ1-2, with D unresolved. The V and J ends lost 2 bases and 5 bases respectively, with 15 bases between them. CDR1 ENHRY and CDR2 SYGVKD come from the germline V gene. The CDR3 extends over 15 amino acids. This chain's CDR3 is CAISEDIGLEYGYTF. CDR3 nucleotide sequence: TGTGCCATCAGTGAGGACATAGGGCTGGAGTATGGCTACACCTTC.

V and J are TRBV19 and TRBJ1-5, with D possibly matching TRBD1 (5 bases). The CDR3 has 18 amino acids. Trimming left V 2 bases short and J 0 bases short, with 17 bases between. Germline-derived CDR1 and CDR2 are LNHDA and SQIVND (reference sequence). CDR3 bases: TGTGCCAGTAGTATATGGGGCACCCCCGGCCATAGCAATCAGCCCCAGCATTTT. Translation: CASSIWGTPGHSNQPQHF. Together with reference TRBV19 and TRBJ1-5, the CDR3 gives the full variable domain: DGGITQSPKYLFRKEGQNVTLSCEQNLNHDAMYWYRQDPGQGLRLIYYSQIVNDFQKGDIAEGYSVSREKKESFPLTVTSAQKNPTAFYLCASSIWGTPGHSNQPQHFGDGTRLSIL.

The chain joins TRBV28 to TRBJ1-1; maybe TRBD1 (6 bases). The germline gives CDR1 MDHEN, CDR2 SYDVKM. The CDR3 runs 11 residues. The ends were cut back, 7 bases at V and 8 bases at J, with 11 bases in the middle. The CDR3 sequence is CASNREGEAFF. CDR3 nucleotide sequence: TGTGCCAGCAACAGGGAAGGGGAAGCTTTCTTT.